Presented here are 26 T cell receptor beta chains from one specimen sequenced in a study of identical twins. TCRdb used MiXCR to reprocess the 5' RACE reads, holding one entry per CDR3 protein. Of about 190,000 distinct CDR3 sequences in the sample, approximately 15% were seen once. This same sample was also part of a study on T cells expressing NK-cell markers.

The sample comprised CD8+ T cells sorted from blood. Receptors were obtained from a woman between 18 and 30 years old in good health.

This clonotype was counted between two and nine times. The J gene is TRBJ2-5, the V gene TRBV4-1, with 7 bases identical to TRBD2. With 0 bases clipped from V and 3 bases from J, the junction kept 7 bases outside the gene matches. Looked up from germline, CDR1 is MGHRA and CDR2 is YSYEKL. There are 16 residues in the CDR3. CDR3 sequence reads: CASSQDPLGGEETQYF. DNA for the CDR3: TGCGCCAGCAGCCAAGATCCGTTGGGAGGGGAAGAGACCCAGTACTTC.

Ten or more counts support this clonotype. V usage is TRBV20-1 and J usage is TRBJ2-1; D gene unclear. The CDR3 sequence is 12 residues long. Between the trimmed V and J ends, which lost 3 bases and 4 bases, there was a span of 7 bases. Germline V gives CDR1 DFQATT, CDR2 SNEGSKA (reference sequence). The chain's CDR3 is CSASAGYNEQFF. In DNA form, the CDR3 reads TGCAGTGCTAGCGCAGGATACAATGAGCAGTTCTTC.

V and J are TRBV13 and TRBJ2-5; TRBD2 matches 10 bases. The CDR3 covers 14 residues. Germline CDR1 reads PRHDT; CDR2 reads FYEKMQ (reference sequence). V lost 8 bases and J lost 6; bases outside the gene matches: 9. The CDR3 DNA reads as TGTGCCAGCTCGGAGCGGGGGGGCTTTCAGACCCAGTACTTC. Translation gives CASSERGGFQTQYF.

This chain joins TRBV12-3 or TRBV12-4 and TRBJ2-7; D uncertain. The CDR3 covers 11 residues. Trimming shortened V by 2 bases and J by 5 bases, and 4 bases separated the two germline ends. The CDR3 nucleotides are TGTGCCAGCAGTTTAAGCGACGAGCAGTACTTC. Its translation is CASSLSDEQYF.

This chain connects TRBV7-9 to TRBJ2-7; D is perhaps TRBD1 or TRBD2 (5 bases each). The CDR3 contains 14 residues. Trimming cost V 7 bases and J 7 bases, with 20 bases left between them. Germline V gene lookup returns CDR1 SEHNR and CDR2 FQNEAQ (reference sequence). CDR3 sequence reads: CASTPDTSPGEQYF. DNA for the CDR3: TGTGCCAGCACCCCGGACACATCCCCGGGGGAGCAGTACTTC.

This clonotype has a handful of counts. V and J are TRBV20-1 and TRBJ2-1; D may be TRBD2 (5 bases). The CDR3 runs to 16 residues. V lost 0 bases to trimming and J lost 0 bases, with 12 bases between them. In germline, CDR1 is DFQATT, CDR2 SNEGSKA (reference sequence). CDR3: CSARDRAAVSYNEQFF. CDR3 sequence (DNA): TGCAGTGCTAGAGATCGAGCGGCAGTCTCCTACAATGAGCAGTTCTTC.

This clonotype was seen many times. The chain has TRBV12-3 or TRBV12-4 and TRBJ1-1; D unclear. The germline V and J ends were trimmed by 5 bases and 0 bases, with 13 bases remaining between them. This CDR3 comprises 15 residues. This CDR3 reads CASSPGMIMNTEAFF. DNA for the CDR3: TGTGCCAGCAGTCCCGGGATGATCATGAACACTGAAGCTTTCTTT.

This sequence joins TRBV9 and TRBJ2-5; D is perhaps TRBD2 (7 bases). This CDR3 has 15 residues. Germline V gene data show CDR1 as SGDLS and CDR2 as YYNGEE. The germline V and J ends were trimmed by 0 bases and 5 bases, with 14 bases remaining between them. The CDR3 loop reads CASSVGGGAGETQYF. The CDR3 DNA reads as TGTGCCAGCAGCGTAGGGGGGGGCGCCGGGGAGACCCAGTACTTC.

The rearrangement uses TRBV6-5 and TRBJ2-2; the match to TRBD2 covers 7 bases. From germline, CDR1 is MNHEY and CDR2 SVGAGI. The V and J ends lost 0 bases and 6 bases, in that order; junction bases with no gene match: 4. The CDR3 runs 15 residues. The CDR3 here is CASSYSAGVSGELFF. In DNA form, the CDR3 reads TGTGCCAGCAGTTACTCGGCGGGAGTGTCCGGGGAGCTGTTTTTT.

In its sample, this clonotype was seen a few times. The chain combines TRBV29-1 with TRBJ2-2; TRBD1 agrees at 12 bases. Germline V gene sequence: CDR1 SQVTM, CDR2 ANQGSEA. Trimming removed 1 base from V and 7 bases from J; junction bases left unmatched: 4. CDR3 length equals 15 residues. CDR3 DNA: TGCAGCGTTGAAGGGGGGACAGGGGGCGGCGGGGAGCTGTTTTTT. Translated: CSVEGGTGGGGELFF.

The CDR3 reads CASSFLAGAGTDTQYF. DNA for the CDR3: TGTGCCAGCAGCTTTCTAGCGGGGGCGGGTACAGATACGCAGTATTTT. The chain is built from TRBV7-6 and TRBJ2-3, with 10 bases matching TRBD2. The CDR3 runs 16 residues. Germline V lookup: CDR1 SGHVS, CDR2 FNYEAQ. The V gene end was trimmed by 3 bases and the J gene end by 3 bases; junction bases not matched to a gene: 6.

A few counts support this clonotype. The J gene is TRBJ1-2, the V gene TRBV12-3 or TRBV12-4; D not certain. Trimming removed 5 bases at V and 0 bases at J, with 16 bases between. The CDR3 totals 16 residues. The CDR3 here is CASSLHLLIANYGYTF. Written as DNA, the CDR3 is TGTGCCAGCAGTCTACACCTTCTGATAGCTAACTATGGCTACACCTTC.

The J gene is TRBJ2-7, the V gene TRBV7-9; TRBD2 matches 10 bases. The CDR3 covers 15 residues. After removal of 4 bases from V and 0 bases from J, the junction contained 3 bases not matched to a gene. The germline CDR1 and CDR2 sequences are SEHNR and FQNEAQ (reference sequence). The CDR3 sequence is CASSSPSGSSYEQYF. DNA for the CDR3: TGTGCCAGCAGCTCCCCTAGCGGGAGCTCCTACGAGCAGTACTTC.

CDR3 in amino acids: CATSSLQSHTEAFF. The CDR3, as DNA: TGTGCCACCAGCAGTCTACAATCCCACACTGAAGCTTTCTTT. The rearrangement uses TRBV15 and TRBJ1-1; no clear D gene. The CDR3 extends over 14 amino acids. Trimming removed 3 bases at V and 3 bases at J, with 11 bases between. The germline V gene encodes CDR1 LNHNV and CDR2 YYDKDF (reference sequence).

J is TRBJ1-6 and V is TRBV6-5, with D unclear. CDR3 length: 16 residues. CDR1 is MNHEY and CDR2 is SVGAGI in the germline V gene. V lost 2 bases and J lost 7, with 15 bases in between. This CDR3 reads CASSYHGSAGNSPLHF. Written as DNA, the CDR3 is TGTGCCAGCAGTTACCACGGCTCTGCGGGCAATTCACCCCTCCACTTT.

The chain combines TRBV9 with TRBJ1-1; D uncertain. V lost 3 bases and J 4 bases, leaving 16 bases between the germline ends. The length of the CDR3 is 15 residues. Germline V gene lookup returns CDR1 SGDLS and CDR2 YYNGEE. The CDR3 bases are TGTGCCAGCAGCGCCGCCGTCGAAGAAGGCACTGAAGCTTTCTTT. Encoded protein: CASSAAVEEGTEAFF.

This clonotype has just a few counts. The chain is built from TRBV14 and TRBJ2-7; D might be TRBD1 or TRBD2, each matching 5 bases. The CDR3 spans 18 residues. Trimming cost V 0 bases and J 0 bases, with 18 bases left between them. CDR1 and CDR2 from the germline V gene are SGHDN and FVKESK. CDR3 coding DNA: TGTGCCAGCAGCCAAGATCAGTTTGGTTCAGGGACCTCCTACGAGCAGTACTTC. It yields the protein CASSQDQFGSGTSYEQYF.

A few counts support this clonotype. V usage is TRBV9 and J usage is TRBJ2-7, with D maybe TRBD1 (6 bases). The germline V and J ends were trimmed by 4 bases and 0 bases, with 14 bases remaining between them. In germline, CDR1 is SGDLS, CDR2 YYNGEE. This CDR3 comprises 15 residues. CDR3 region: CASSPGQSNSYEQYF. The CDR3 bases are TGTGCCAGCAGCCCAGGACAGTCCAACTCCTACGAGCAGTACTTC.

The chain combines TRBV12-3 or TRBV12-4 with TRBJ2-5, with 9 positions matching TRBD1. The CDR3 is 13 amino acids. Trimming at V came to 6 bases and at J to 3 bases, leaving 2 bases not matched to a gene. CDR3 loop: CASSGQGKETQYF. The CDR3 bases are TGTGCCAGCAGCGGACAGGGGAAAGAGACCCAGTACTTC.

This clonotype was seen only a few times. The chain joins TRBV5-1 to TRBJ1-1; tentative D call: TRBD1 (6 bases). This CDR3 region has 18 residues. Trimming took off 1 base at V and 0 bases at J, with 19 bases between the two ends. The V gene's germline CDR1 is SGHRS and CDR2 YFSETQ. The CDR3 protein is CASSLRGGTRLMNTEAFF. CDR3 coding DNA: TGCGCCAGCAGCTTGAGGGGGGGGACAAGACTCATGAACACTGAAGCTTTCTTT.

The chain employs TRBV7-9 and TRBJ2-7, with D maybe TRBD1 (5 bases). This CDR3 region has 14 residues. V was trimmed by 5 bases and J by 3 bases, leaving 14 bases between them. Germline V gene sequence: CDR1 SEHNR, CDR2 FQNEAQ (reference sequence). The CDR3 region is CASSKDISVYEQYF. The CDR3 DNA sequence: TGTGCCAGCAGCAAGGACATTTCCGTCTACGAGCAGTACTTC. Drawing the rest from reference TRBV7-9 and TRBJ2-7, the complete variable domain is DTGVSQNPRHKITKRGQNVTFRCDPISEHNRLYWYRQTLGQGPEFLTYFQNEAQLEKSRLLSDRFSAERPKGSFSTLEIQRTEQGDSAMYLCASSKDISVYEQYFGPGTRLTVT.

There are a few counts of this clonotype. The V and J genes are TRBV15 and TRBJ2-1; 8 bases agree with TRBD1. The CDR3 sequence is 16 residues long. Losses at the gene ends were 1 base for V and 0 bases for J; bases not matched to a gene: 2. In germline, CDR1 is LNHNV, CDR2 YYDKDF (reference sequence). This CDR3 reads CATSRGQGASYNEQFF. CDR3 sequence (DNA): TGTGCCACCAGCAGAGGTCAGGGGGCCTCCTACAATGAGCAGTTCTTC.

This chain links TRBV29-1 with TRBJ2-2; D is unresolved. The CDR3 is 13 residues long. Per germline, CDR1 SQVTM and CDR2 ANQGSEA. Trimming shortened V by 2 bases and J by 5 bases, and 9 bases separated the two germline ends. The CDR3 DNA is TGCAGCGTTGAAACCACTTCAACCGGGGAGCTGTTTTTT. As protein: CSVETTSTGELFF.

This clonotype was seen many times. The chain is built from TRBV25-1 and TRBJ2-7; a weak D match, TRBD1 (6 bases). The ends were cut back, 2 bases at V and 4 bases at J, with 9 bases in the middle. Germline V gene lookup returns CDR1 MGHDK and CDR2 SYGVNS. CDR3 length: 13 residues. CDR3 residues: CASSEGQLYEQYF. Here the CDR3 DNA reads TGTGCCAGCAGTGAAGGACAGTTATACGAGCAGTACTTC.

J is TRBJ2-4 and V is TRBV12-3 or TRBV12-4, with 7 bases identical to TRBD1. The length of the CDR3 is 16 residues. With 7 bases clipped from V and 0 bases from J, the junction kept 9 bases outside the gene matches. The CDR3, as DNA: TGTGCCAGCACCCCCACAGGGGCTCTAGCCAAAAACATTCAGTACTTC. Translation: CASTPTGALAKNIQYF.

The chain links TRBV20-1 to TRBJ2-7; maybe TRBD2 (5 bases). This CDR3 region has 12 residues. Trimming removed 6 bases at V and 3 bases at J, with 12 bases between. Germline assignment: CDR1 DFQATT and CDR2 SNEGSKA (reference sequence). The DNA of the CDR3 is TGCAGTGCGAGGACTGACGACTACGAGCAGTACTTC. Translating it yields CSARTDDYEQYF.